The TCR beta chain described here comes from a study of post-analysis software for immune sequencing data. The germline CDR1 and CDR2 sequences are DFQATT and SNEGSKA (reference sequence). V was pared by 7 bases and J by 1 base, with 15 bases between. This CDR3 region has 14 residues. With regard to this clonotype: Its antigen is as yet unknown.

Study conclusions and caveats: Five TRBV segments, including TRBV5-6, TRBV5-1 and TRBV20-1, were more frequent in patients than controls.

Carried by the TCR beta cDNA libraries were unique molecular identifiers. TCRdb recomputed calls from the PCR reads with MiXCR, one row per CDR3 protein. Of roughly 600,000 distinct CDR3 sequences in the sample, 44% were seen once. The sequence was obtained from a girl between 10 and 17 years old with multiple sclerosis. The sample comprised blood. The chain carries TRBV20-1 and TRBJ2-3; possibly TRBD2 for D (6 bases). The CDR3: CSGMIGGGTDTQYF. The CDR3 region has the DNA TGCAGTGGTATGATAGGAGGGGGCACAGATACGCAGTATTTT.